The 10 T cell receptor beta chains below come from one sample, sequenced in a study of T cells and Merkel cell carcinoma outcomes. Sequencing was performed with immunoSEQ multiplex PCR; in TCRdb, only in-frame clones are kept and a portion is missing. The sample carries some 15,000 clones, 75% to 85% recorded once. The sequenced material came from tumor tissue from Merkel cell carcinoma. The source of these receptors is a human donor with Merkel cell carcinoma.

V and J are TRBV4-1 and TRBJ1-2; D remains unclear. The CDR3 totals 15 residues. The germline V gene encodes CDR1 MGHRA and CDR2 YSYEKL. Trimming shortened V by 1 base and J by 8 bases, and 17 bases separated the two germline ends. DNA of the CDR3: TGCGCCAGCAGCCAAGCCCAGGACGGGGTTGGGGGCTACACCTTC. Translation: CASSQAQDGVGGYTF.

The genes are TRBV5-6 and TRBJ1-2, with a weak D call TRBD1 (5 bases). The CDR3 length is 14 residues. Germline V gives CDR1 SGHDT, CDR2 YYEEEE. Deletions cut 0 bases from V and 2 bases from J, with 8 bases between. CDR3 bases: TGTGCCAGCAGCTTGGGACAGTTGAACTATGGCTACACCTTC. Protein product: CASSLGQLNYGYTF.

J is TRBJ2-3 and V is TRBV6-1, with 9 bases fitting TRBD2. This CDR3 comprises 15 residues. Trimming at V came to 5 bases and at J to 5 bases, leaving 8 bases not matched to a gene. Germline lookup yields CDR1 MNHNS and CDR2 SASEGT. The CDR3 region is CASSLLAGTEDTQYF. The CDR3, as DNA: TGTGCCAGCAGTCTTCTAGCGGGGACAGAAGATACGCAGTATTTT.

This CDR3 is CASSLEFGDRSSGNTIYF. The CDR3 region has the DNA TGCGCCAGCAGCTTGGAGTTTGGAGACAGGAGCTCTGGAAACACCATATATTTT. The V gene is TRBV5-1, the J gene TRBJ1-3; maybe TRBD1 (6 bases). Germline CDR1 reads SGHRS; CDR2 reads YFSETQ. The ends were cut back, 0 bases at V and 0 bases at J, with 16 bases in the middle. The CDR3 spans 18 residues.

V gene TRBV6-1 combines with J gene TRBJ2-3; 7 bases are shared with TRBD1. With V trimmed by 4 bases and J by 2 bases, 3 bases remained unmatched. Germline loops: CDR1 MNHNS, CDR2 SASEGT. The CDR3 consists of 14 residues. CDR3 amino acids: CASSGGGPTDTQYF. CDR3 DNA: TGTGCCAGCAGTGGAGGGGGCCCCACAGATACGCAGTATTTT.

The gene calls are TRBV19 and TRBJ1-5; no firm D call. Trimming took 3 bases from V and 5 from J, leaving 5 bases between them. CDR1 is LNHDA, CDR2 SQIVND, per germline (reference sequence). The CDR3 runs 12 residues. As DNA, the CDR3 is TGTGCCAGTAGTATGGTTTATCAGCCCCAGCATTTT. It encodes CASSMVYQPQHF.

The CDR3 DNA is TGTGCCAGCAGCCCCTGGGGGGCCTTGAACACTGAAGCTTTCTTT. Amino acids: CASSPWGALNTEAFF. V is TRBV5-6 and J is TRBJ1-1, with a possible D match to TRBD1 (6 bases). Germline CDR1 is SGHDT and CDR2 is YYEEEE. The CDR3 length is 15 residues. V lost 4 bases and J lost 0, with 13 bases in between.

This clone was seen a single time. This rearrangement joins TRBV10-3 to TRBJ1-1; D uncertain. Germline V lookup: CDR1 ENHRY, CDR2 SYGVKD. The CDR3 is made up of 14 amino acids. The ends were cut back, 3 bases at V and 5 bases at J, with 13 bases in the middle. CDR3 loop: CAISEAGPGTEAFF. DNA for the CDR3: TGTGCCATCAGTGAAGCTGGCCCGGGGACTGAAGCTTTCTTT.

This clone has only one observation. The chain is built from TRBV9 and TRBJ2-2; 9 nucleotides align to TRBD2. The length of the CDR3 is 14 residues. Germline CDR1 reads SGDLS; CDR2 reads YYNGEE. The J segment lost 7 bases and the V segment lost 4 bases, leaving 5 bases of the junction unmatched. The CDR3 loop reads CASSPGLANGELFF. The CDR3 nucleotides read TGTGCCAGCAGCCCTGGACTAGCGAACGGGGAGCTGTTTTTT.

The gene calls are TRBV30 and TRBJ1-1; no reliable D call. The length of the CDR3 is 14 residues. CDR1 and CDR2 from the germline V gene are GTSNPN and SVGIG (reference sequence). Between the trimmed V and J ends, which lost 0 bases and 6 bases, there was a span of 14 bases. The chain's CDR3 is CAWSVLTEVAEAFF. In DNA, the CDR3 is TGTGCCTGGAGTGTACTAACGGAAGTGGCTGAAGCTTTCTTT.